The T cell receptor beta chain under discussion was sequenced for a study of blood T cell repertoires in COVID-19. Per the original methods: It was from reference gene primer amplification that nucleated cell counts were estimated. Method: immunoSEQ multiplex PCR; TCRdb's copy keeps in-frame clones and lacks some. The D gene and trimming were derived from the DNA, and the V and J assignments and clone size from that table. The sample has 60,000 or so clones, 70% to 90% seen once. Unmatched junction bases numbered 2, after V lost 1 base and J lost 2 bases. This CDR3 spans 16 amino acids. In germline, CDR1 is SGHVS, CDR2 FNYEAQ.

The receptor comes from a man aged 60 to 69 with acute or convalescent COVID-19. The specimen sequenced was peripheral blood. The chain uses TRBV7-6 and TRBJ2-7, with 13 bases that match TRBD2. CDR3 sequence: CASSLGTSGGAYEQYF. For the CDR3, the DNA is TGTGCCAGCAGCTTAGGCACTAGCGGGGGGGCCTACGAGCAGTACTTC.